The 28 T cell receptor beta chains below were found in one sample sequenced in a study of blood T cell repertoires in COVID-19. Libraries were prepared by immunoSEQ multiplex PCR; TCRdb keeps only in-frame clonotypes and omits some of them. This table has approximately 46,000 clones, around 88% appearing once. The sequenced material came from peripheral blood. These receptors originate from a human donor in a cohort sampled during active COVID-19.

CDR3 sequence: CASSLRGGGTGELFF. The CDR3 region has the DNA TGTGCCAGCAGCTTAAGGGGAGGGGGGACCGGGGAGCTGTTTTTT. The chain recombines TRBV11-2 with TRBJ2-2; possible D gene TRBD2, 7 bases. This CDR3 has 15 amino acids. Trimming removed 2 bases at V and 5 bases at J, with 12 bases between. Germline CDR1 SGHAT, CDR2 FQNNGV. Combining the CDR3 with reference TRBV11-2 and TRBJ2-2 gives the whole variable domain EAGVAQSPRYKIIEKRQSVAFWCNPISGHATLYWYQQILGQGPKLLIQFQNNGVVDDSQLPKDRFSAERLKGVDSTLKIQPAKLEDSAVYLCASSLRGGGTGELFFGEGSRLTVL.

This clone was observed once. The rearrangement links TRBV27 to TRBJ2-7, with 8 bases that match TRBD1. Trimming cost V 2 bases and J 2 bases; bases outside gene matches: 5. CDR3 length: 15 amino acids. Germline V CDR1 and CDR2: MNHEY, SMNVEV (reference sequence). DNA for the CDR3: TGTGCCAGCAGTTTAGCCGGGACAGGCGCCTACGAGCAGTACTTC. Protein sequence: CASSLAGTGAYEQYF.

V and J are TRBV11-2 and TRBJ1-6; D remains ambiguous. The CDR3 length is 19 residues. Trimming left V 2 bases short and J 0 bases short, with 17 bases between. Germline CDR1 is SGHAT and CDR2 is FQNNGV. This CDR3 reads CASSLKNAGSSSYNSPLHF. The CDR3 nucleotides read TGTGCCAGCAGCTTAAAAAATGCGGGTTCAAGCTCCTATAATTCACCCCTCCACTTT.

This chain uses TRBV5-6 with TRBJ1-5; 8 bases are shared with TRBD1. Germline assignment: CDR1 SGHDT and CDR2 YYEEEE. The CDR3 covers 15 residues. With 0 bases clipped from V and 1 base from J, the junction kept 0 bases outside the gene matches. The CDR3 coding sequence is TGTGCCAGCAGCTTGGGACAGGGGAGCAATCAGCCCCAGCATTTT. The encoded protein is CASSLGQGSNQPQHF.

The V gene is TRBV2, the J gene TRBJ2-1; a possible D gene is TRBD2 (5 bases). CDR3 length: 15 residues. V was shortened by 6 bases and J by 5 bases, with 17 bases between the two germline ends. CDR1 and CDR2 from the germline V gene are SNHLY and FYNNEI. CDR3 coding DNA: TGTGCCAGCAGAGTTACTAGAGAGGTTCACAATGAGCAGTTCTTC. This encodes CASRVTREVHNEQFF.

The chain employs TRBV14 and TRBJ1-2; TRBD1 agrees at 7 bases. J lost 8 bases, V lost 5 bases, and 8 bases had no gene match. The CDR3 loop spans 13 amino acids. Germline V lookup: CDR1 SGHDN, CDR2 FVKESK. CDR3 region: CASSAFGTEGYTF. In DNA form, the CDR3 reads TGTGCCAGCAGCGCGTTCGGGACAGAAGGCTACACCTTC.

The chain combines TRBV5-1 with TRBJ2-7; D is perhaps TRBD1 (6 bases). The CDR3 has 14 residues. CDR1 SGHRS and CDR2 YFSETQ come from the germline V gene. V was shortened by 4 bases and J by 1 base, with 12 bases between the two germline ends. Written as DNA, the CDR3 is TGCGCCAGCAGCCCTACAGGGAATTCCTACGAGCAGTACTTC. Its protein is CASSPTGNSYEQYF.

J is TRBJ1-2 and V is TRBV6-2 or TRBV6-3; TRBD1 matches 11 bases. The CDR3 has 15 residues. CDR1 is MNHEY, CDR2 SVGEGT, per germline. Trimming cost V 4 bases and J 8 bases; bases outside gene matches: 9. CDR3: CASSSGTGGSGGYTF. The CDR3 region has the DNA TGTGCCAGCAGTTCTGGGACAGGGGGTTCGGGCGGCTACACCTTC.

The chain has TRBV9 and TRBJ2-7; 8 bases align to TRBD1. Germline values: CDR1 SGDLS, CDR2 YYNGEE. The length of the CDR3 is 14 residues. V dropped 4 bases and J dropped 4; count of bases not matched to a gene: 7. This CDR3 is CASSPDRGAYEQYF. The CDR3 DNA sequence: TGTGCCAGCAGCCCAGACAGGGGAGCTTACGAGCAGTACTTC. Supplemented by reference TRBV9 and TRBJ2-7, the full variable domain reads DSGVTQTPKHLITATGQRVTLRCSPRSGDLSVYWYQQSLDQGLQFLIQYYNGEERAKGNILERFSAQQFPDLHSELNLSSLELGDSALYFCASSPDRGAYEQYFGPGTRLTVT.

This CDR3 is CASSRMVTGYSPLHF. CDR3 nucleotides: TGCGCCAGCAGCAGAATGGTAACAGGGTATTCACCCCTCCACTTT. This chain connects TRBV4-3 to TRBJ1-6, with TRBD1 as a possible D gene (6 bases). The V gene's germline CDR1 is LGHNA and CDR2 YSLEER. The V end was cut by 5 bases, the J end by 8 bases, with 16 bases between. CDR3 length: 15 amino acids.

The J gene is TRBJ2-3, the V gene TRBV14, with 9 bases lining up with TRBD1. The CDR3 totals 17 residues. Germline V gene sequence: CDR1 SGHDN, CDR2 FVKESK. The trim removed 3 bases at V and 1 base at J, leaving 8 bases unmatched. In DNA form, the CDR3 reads TGTGCCAGCAGCCAGAGCGGACAGGGGAGAGGCACAGATACGCAGTATTTT. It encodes CASSQSGQGRGTDTQYF. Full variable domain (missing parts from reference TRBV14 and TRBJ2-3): EAGVTQFPSHSVIEKGQTVTLRCDPISGHDNLYWYRRVMGKEIKFLLHFVKESKQDESGMPNNRFLAERTGGTYSTLKVQPAELEDSGVYFCASSQSGQGRGTDTQYFGPGTRLTVL.

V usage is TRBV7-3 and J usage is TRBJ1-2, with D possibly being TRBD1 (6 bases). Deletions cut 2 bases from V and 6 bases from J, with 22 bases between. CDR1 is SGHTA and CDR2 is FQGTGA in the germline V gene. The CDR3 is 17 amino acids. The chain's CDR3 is CASSLGLEDSLPDGYTF. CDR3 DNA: TGTGCCAGCAGCTTAGGGTTGGAGGACAGCCTGCCTGATGGCTACACCTTC.

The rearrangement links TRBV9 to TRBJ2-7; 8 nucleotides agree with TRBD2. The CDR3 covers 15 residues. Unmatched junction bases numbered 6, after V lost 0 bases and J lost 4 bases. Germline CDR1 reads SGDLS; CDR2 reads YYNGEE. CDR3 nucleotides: TGTGCCAGCAGCGTAGAGTCGGGAGGGTCTTACGAGCAGTACTTC. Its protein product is CASSVESGGSYEQYF.

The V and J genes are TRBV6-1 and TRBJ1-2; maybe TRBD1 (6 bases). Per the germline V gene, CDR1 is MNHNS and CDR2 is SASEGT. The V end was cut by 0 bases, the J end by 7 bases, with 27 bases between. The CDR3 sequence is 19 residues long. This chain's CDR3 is CASSEAYKNRAKDFVGYTF. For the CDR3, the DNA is TGTGCCAGCAGTGAAGCGTATAAAAACAGGGCGAAAGACTTTGTTGGCTACACCTTC.

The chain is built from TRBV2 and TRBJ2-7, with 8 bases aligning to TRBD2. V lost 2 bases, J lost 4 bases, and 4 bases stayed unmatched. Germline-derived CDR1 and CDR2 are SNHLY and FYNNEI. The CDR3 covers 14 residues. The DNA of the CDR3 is TGTGCCAGCAGTGAAAGGGGCGGGGGGTACGAGCAGTACTTC. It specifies CASSERGGGYEQYF.

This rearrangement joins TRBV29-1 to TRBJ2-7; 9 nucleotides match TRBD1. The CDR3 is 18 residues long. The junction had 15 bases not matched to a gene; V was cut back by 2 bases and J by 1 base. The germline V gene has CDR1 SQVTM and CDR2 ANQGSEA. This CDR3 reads CSVEPGDRDRVSSYEQYF. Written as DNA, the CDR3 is TGCAGCGTTGAACCAGGGGACAGGGACAGAGTCTCGTCCTACGAGCAGTACTTC.

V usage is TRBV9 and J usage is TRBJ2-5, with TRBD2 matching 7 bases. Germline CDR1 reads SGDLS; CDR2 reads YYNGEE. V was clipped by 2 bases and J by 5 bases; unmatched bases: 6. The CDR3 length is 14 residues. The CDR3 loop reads CASSVGLDWETQYF. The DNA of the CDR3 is TGTGCCAGCAGCGTTGGACTAGACTGGGAGACCCAGTACTTC. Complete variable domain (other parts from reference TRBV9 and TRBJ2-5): DSGVTQTPKHLITATGQRVTLRCSPRSGDLSVYWYQQSLDQGLQFLIQYYNGEERAKGNILERFSAQQFPDLHSELNLSSLELGDSALYFCASSVGLDWETQYFGPGTRLLVL.

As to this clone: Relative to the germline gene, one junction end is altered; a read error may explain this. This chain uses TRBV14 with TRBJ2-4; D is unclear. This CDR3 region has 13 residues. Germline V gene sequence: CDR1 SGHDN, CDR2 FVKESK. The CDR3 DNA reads TGTGCCAGCAGCCAAGATATCTTTACCACGCGTACCTTC. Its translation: CASSQDIFTTRTF. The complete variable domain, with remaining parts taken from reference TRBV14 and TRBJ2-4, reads EAGVTQFPSHSVIEKGQTVTLRCDPISGHDNLYWYRRVMGKEIKFLLHFVKESKQDESGMPNNRFLAERTGGTYSTLKVQPAELEDSGVYFCASSQDIFTTRTFGAGTRLSVL.

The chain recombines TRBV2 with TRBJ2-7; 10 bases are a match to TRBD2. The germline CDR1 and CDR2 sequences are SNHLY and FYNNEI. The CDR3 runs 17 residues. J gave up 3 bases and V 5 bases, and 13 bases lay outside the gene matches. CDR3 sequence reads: CASSPKKRLAGDYEQYF. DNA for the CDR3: TGTGCCAGCAGTCCCAAAAAACGACTAGCGGGCGACTACGAGCAGTACTTC. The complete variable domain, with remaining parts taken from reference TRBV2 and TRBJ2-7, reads EPEVTQTPSHQVTQMGQEVILRCVPISNHLYFYWYRQILGQKVEFLVSFYNNEISEKSEIFDDQFSVERPDGSNFTLKIRSTKLEDSAMYFCASSPKKRLAGDYEQYFGPGTRLTVT.

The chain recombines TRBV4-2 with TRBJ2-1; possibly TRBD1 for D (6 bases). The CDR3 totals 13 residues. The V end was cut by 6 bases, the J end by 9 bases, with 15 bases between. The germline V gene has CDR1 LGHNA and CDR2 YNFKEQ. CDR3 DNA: TGTGCCAGCAGACCGGATCAGGGGTTTGAGCAGTTCTTC. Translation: CASRPDQGFEQFF.

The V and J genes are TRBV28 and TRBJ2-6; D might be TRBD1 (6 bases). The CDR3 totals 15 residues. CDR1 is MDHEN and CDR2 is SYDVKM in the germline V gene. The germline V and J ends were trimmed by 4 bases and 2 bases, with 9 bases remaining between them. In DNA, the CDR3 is TGTGCCAGCAGTTCCCAGGGGACTGGGGCCAACGTCCTGACTTTC. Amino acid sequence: CASSSQGTGANVLTF. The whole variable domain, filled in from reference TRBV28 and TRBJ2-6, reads DVKVTQSSRYLVKRTGEKVFLECVQDMDHENMFWYRQDPGLGLRLIYFSYDVKMKEKGDIPEGYSVSREKKERFSLILESASTNQTSMYLCASSSQGTGANVLTFGAGSRLTVL.

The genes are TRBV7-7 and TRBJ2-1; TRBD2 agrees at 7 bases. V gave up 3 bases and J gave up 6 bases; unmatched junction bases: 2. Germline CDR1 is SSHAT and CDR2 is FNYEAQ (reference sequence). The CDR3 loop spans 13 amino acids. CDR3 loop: CASSFGEGNEQFF. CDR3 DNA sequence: TGTGCCAGCAGCTTTGGGGAGGGCAATGAGCAGTTCTTC.

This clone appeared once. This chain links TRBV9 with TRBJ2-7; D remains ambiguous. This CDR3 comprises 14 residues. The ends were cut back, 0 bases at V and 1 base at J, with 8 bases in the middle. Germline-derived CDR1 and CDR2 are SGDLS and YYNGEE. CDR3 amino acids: CASSVENWSYEQYF. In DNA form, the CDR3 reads TGTGCCAGCAGCGTAGAGAACTGGTCCTACGAGCAGTACTTC.

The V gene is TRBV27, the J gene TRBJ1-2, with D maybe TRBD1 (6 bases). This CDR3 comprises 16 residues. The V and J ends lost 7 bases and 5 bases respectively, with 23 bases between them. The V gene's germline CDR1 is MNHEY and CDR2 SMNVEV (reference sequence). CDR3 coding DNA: TGTGCCAGCACTCATTCCGGGCGGGGGCGGAGTTATGGCTACACCTTC. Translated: CASTHSGRGRSYGYTF.

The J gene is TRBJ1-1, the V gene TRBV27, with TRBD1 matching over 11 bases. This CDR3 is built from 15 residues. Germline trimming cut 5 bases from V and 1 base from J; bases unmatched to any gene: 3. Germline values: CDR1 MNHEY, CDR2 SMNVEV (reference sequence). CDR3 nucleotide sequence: TGTGCCAGCAGTACCGGACAGGGGGCGAACACTGAAGCTTTCTTT. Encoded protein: CASSTGQGANTEAFF.

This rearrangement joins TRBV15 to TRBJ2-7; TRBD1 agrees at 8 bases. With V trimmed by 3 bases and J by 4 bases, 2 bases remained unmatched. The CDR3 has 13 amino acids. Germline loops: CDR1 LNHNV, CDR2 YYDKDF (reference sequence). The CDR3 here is CATSRDRVYEQYF. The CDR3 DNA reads TGTGCCACCAGCAGGGACAGGGTGTACGAGCAGTACTTC.

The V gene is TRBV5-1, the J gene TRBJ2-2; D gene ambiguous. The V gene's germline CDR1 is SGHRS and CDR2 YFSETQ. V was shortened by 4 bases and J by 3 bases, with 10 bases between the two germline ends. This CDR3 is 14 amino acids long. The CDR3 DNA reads TGCGCCAGCAGCCGACTCGCCTACACCGGGGAGCTGTTTTTT. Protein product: CASSRLAYTGELFF. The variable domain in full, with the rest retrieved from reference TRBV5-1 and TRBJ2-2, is KAGVTQTPRYLIKTRGQQVTLSCSPISGHRSVSWYQQTPGQGLQFLFEYFSETQRNKGNFPGRFSGRQFSNSRSEMNVSTLELGDSALYLCASSRLAYTGELFFGEGSRLTVL.

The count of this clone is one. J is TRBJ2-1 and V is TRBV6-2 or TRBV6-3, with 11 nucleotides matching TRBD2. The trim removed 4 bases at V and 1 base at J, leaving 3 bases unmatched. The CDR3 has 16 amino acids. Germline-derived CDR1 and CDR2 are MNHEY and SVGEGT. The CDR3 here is CASSSLAGVSYNEQFF. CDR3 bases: TGTGCCAGCAGTTCACTAGCGGGGGTATCCTACAATGAGCAGTTCTTC.